The present entry profiles one T cell receptor (beta chain) with its context. Its antigen is undetermined. The PCR contained 60 Vbeta and 13 Jbeta primers. The assay was immunoSEQ multiplex PCR, and TCRdb's table has in-frame clones only and misses some. The sample lists about 120,000 clones; approximately 15% were seen once. The data were obtained in a study of cytomegalovirus exposure and HLA in healthy donors. Whole-study context: A previous analysis identified approximately 110 million unique TCR beta sequences derived from 180 million or so T cells.

V shed 0 bases and J shed 6 bases, with 9 bases lying between them. The CDR3 loop spans 13 amino acids. The germline V gene encodes CDR1 SGHRS and CDR2 YFSETQ. Study-wide results and caveats: Later analysis demonstrated an association between a missense DCLRE1C variant and TCR beta V- and J-gene trimming.

Donors likely had unrecorded immune exposures despite being nominally healthy when sampled. The sample taken for sequencing was PBMCs. The gene calls are TRBV5-1 and TRBJ1-2; no clear D gene. The sequence was collected from a woman aged 18-29 years in good health and CMV-seronegative. As DNA, the CDR3 is TGCGCCAGCAGCTTGGTAGACAAAGATGGCTACACCTTC. Amino acid sequence: CASSLVDKDGYTF.